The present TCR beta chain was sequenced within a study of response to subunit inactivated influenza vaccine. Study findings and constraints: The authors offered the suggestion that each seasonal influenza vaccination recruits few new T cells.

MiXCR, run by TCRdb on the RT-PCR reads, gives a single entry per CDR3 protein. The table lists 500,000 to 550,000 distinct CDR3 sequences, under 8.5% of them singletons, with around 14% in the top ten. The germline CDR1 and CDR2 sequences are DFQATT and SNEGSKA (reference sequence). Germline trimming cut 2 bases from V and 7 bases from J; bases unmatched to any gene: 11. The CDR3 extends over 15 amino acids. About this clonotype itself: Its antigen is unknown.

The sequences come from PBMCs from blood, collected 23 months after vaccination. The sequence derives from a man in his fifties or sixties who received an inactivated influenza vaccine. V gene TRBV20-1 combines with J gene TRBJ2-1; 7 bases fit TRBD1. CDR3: CSARPGQQSDNEQFF. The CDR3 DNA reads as TGCAGTGCTAGACCGGGACAGCAGAGTGATAATGAGCAGTTCTTC.